These 11 T cell receptor beta chains came from one sample sequenced in a study of blood T cells in healthy people across ages. A second PCR of roughly 6 to 12 cycles used a sample-barcoded 5' primer and a J-beta primer mix. One entry per CDR3 protein results from TCRdb running MiXCR on the 5' RACE reads. Here the sample spans 650,000 to 700,000 distinct CDR3 sequences, approximately 31% being singletons. The sample was blood. The receptors were gathered from a woman of 80 years or more in good health.

There are many counts of this clonotype. The chain combines TRBV7-9 with TRBJ1-5, with a weak D call TRBD1 (6 bases). From germline, CDR1 is SEHNR and CDR2 FQNEAQ (reference sequence). CDR3 length: 16 residues. Trimming stripped 1 base from V and 0 bases from J, with 10 bases between. CDR3 amino acids: CASSLGAGASNQPQHF. CDR3 DNA sequence: TGTGCCAGCAGCTTAGGGGCAGGGGCTAGCAATCAGCCCCAGCATTTT.

The J gene is TRBJ1-6, the V gene TRBV14, with a weak D call TRBD1 (5 bases). The CDR3 loop spans 14 amino acids. V lost 4 bases and J lost 7, with 11 bases in between. Looked up from germline, CDR1 is SGHDN and CDR2 is FVKESK. This CDR3 reads CASSRGMDNSPLHF. CDR3 nucleotide sequence: TGTGCCAGCAGCCGGGGGATGGACAATTCACCCCTCCACTTT.

V and J are TRBV5-1 and TRBJ2-3; unclear D gene. The CDR3 covers 14 residues. The germline CDR1 and CDR2 sequences are SGHRS and YFSETQ. V was trimmed by 0 bases and J by 2 bases, leaving 7 bases between them. The CDR3 DNA follows: TGCGCCAGCAGCTTGGAGGCAGCCACAGATACGCAGTATTTT. Encoded protein: CASSLEAATDTQYF.

This clonotype was observed once. A much larger clone lies one base from this, so it may be a read error. This chain joins TRBV6-4 and TRBJ2-3; 12 bases are shared with TRBD2. The length of the CDR3 is 17 residues. V lost 7 bases to trimming and J lost 5 bases; unmatched junction nucleotides: 13. CDR1 is MRHNA, CDR2 SNTAGT, per germline. CDR3 in amino acids: CASMLAGGPVAEDTQYF. The CDR3, as DNA: TGTGCCAGCATGCTAGCGGGGGGGCCCGTTGCTGAAGATACGCAGTATTTT.

In this sample, this clonotype turned up a few times. The chain combines TRBV15 with TRBJ2-2; a possible D gene is TRBD1 (6 bases). Trimming cost V 0 bases and J 1 base, with 21 bases left between them. The CDR3 consists of 20 residues. Germline CDR1 is LNHNV and CDR2 is YYDKDF (reference sequence). The CDR3 sequence is CATSREGEGNRVGNTGELFF. CDR3 DNA: TGTGCCACCAGCAGAGAGGGGGAAGGGAACAGGGTCGGGAACACCGGGGAGCTGTTTTTT.

This clonotype was detected a few times. The chain carries TRBV5-1 and TRBJ1-1; 10 nucleotides match TRBD1. The CDR3 totals 14 residues. Trimming at V came to 0 bases and at J to 6 bases, leaving 2 bases not matched to a gene. Per germline, CDR1 SGHRS and CDR2 YFSETQ. Here the CDR3 reads CASSLGQGAAEAFF. Written as DNA, the CDR3 is TGCGCCAGCAGCTTGGGACAGGGGGCGGCTGAAGCTTTCTTT.

This chain joins TRBV7-2 and TRBJ2-1, with 7 bases aligning to TRBD1. V shed 5 bases and J 13 bases; nucleotides not matched to a gene: 5. CDR1 is SGHTA, CDR2 FQGNSA, per germline. The CDR3 has 11 amino acids. CDR3 protein: CASSQRQGQFF. The CDR3 DNA reads as TGTGCCAGCAGCCAGCGACAGGGTCAGTTCTTC.

V gene TRBV12-3 or TRBV12-4 combines with J gene TRBJ2-5; possibly TRBD2 for D (5 bases). Trimming took 5 bases from V and 2 from J, leaving 12 bases between them. CDR3 length equals 14 residues. CDR3: CASSRLDFQETQYF. The CDR3, as DNA: TGTGCCAGCAGTCGCCTGGACTTTCAAGAGACCCAGTACTTC.

This clonotype showed up just a few times. A single base separates this from a much larger clone, so it may be a read error. The chain links TRBV7-2 to TRBJ1-5; 9 bases align to TRBD1. In germline, CDR1 is SGHTA, CDR2 FQGNSA. The CDR3 runs 15 residues. CDR3 protein: CASSLAGQGNQPLHF. Written as DNA, the CDR3 is TGTGCCAGCAGCTTAGCGGGACAGGGTAACCAGCCCCTGCATTTT.

As for this clonotype: Germline is not matched at one junction end, which may reflect a read error. The CDR3 nucleotides read TGTGCCAGCAGGGAACCGGGACTGCTCGGGACAGATACGCGGTATTTT. This translates into CASREPGLLGTDTRYF. The V and J genes are TRBV6-2 or TRBV6-3 and TRBJ2-3, with D possibly being TRBD1 (7 bases). The CDR3 loop spans 16 amino acids. Germline V gene lookup returns CDR1 MNHEY and CDR2 SVGEGT.

This chain connects TRBV7-2 to TRBJ2-7, with D possibly being TRBD1 or TRBD2 (6 bases each). The V end lost 5 bases, the J end lost 2 bases, and 16 bases lay between the germline ends. The germline V gene has CDR1 SGHTA and CDR2 FQGNSA. The CDR3 length is 15 residues. CDR3 residues: CASSPIRGLPYEQYF. CDR3 DNA sequence: TGTGCCAGCAGCCCCATTCGGGGGCTCCCCTACGAGCAGTACTTC. Complete variable domain (other parts from reference TRBV7-2 and TRBJ2-7): GAGVSQSPSNKVTEKGKDVELRCDPISGHTALYWYRQSLGQGLEFLIYFQGNSAPDKSGLPSDRFSAERTGGSVSTLTIQRTQQEDSAVYLCASSPIRGLPYEQYFGPGTRLTVT.